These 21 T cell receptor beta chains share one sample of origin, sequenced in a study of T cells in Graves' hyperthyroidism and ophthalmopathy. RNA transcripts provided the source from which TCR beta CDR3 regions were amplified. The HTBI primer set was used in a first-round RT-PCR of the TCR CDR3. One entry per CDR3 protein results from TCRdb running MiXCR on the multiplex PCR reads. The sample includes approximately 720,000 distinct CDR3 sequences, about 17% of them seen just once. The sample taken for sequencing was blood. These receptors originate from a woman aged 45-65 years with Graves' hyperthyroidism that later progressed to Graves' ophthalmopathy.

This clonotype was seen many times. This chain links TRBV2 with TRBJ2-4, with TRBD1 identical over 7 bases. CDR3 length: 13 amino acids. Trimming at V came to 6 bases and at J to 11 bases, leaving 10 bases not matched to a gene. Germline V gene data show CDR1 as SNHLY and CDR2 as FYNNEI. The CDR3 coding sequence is TGTGCCAGCAGGCCAGGCGATGGGACAGTTCAGTACTTC. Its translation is CASRPGDGTVQYF.

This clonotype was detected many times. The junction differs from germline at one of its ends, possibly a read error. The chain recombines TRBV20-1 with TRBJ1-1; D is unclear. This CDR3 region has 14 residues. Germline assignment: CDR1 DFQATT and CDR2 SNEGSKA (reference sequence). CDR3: CSARARNMNTEAFF. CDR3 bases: TGCAGTGCCAGAGCTAGGAACATGAACACTGAAGCTTTCTTT.

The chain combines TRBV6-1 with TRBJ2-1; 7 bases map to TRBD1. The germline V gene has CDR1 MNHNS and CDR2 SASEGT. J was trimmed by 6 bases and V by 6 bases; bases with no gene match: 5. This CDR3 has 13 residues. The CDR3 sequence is CASSQTGPNEQFF. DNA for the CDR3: TGTGCCAGCAGCCAGACAGGGCCCAATGAGCAGTTCTTC.

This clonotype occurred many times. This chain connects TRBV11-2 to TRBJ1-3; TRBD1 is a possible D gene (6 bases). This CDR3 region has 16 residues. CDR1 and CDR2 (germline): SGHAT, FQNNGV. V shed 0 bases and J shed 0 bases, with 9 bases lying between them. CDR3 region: CASSLDPTGSGNTIYF. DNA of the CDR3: TGTGCCAGCAGCTTAGATCCGACAGGCTCTGGAAACACCATATATTTT.

This chain's CDR3 is CASSLTGNSNEKLFF. Written as DNA, the CDR3 is TGTGCCAGCAGCTTAACAGGGAATTCTAATGAAAAACTGTTTTTT. This sequence joins TRBV7-9 and TRBJ1-4, with D possibly TRBD1 on 6 matching bases. This CDR3 spans 15 amino acids. Trimming stripped 2 bases from V and 3 bases from J, with 10 bases between. CDR1 is SEHNR, CDR2 FQNEAQ, per germline (reference sequence).

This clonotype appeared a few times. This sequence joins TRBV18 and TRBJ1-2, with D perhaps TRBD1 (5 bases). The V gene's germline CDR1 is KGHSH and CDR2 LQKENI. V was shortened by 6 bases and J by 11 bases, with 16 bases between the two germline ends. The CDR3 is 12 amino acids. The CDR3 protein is CASSLITGTYTF. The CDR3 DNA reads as TGTGCCAGCTCCCTTATAACCGGGACTTACACCTTC.

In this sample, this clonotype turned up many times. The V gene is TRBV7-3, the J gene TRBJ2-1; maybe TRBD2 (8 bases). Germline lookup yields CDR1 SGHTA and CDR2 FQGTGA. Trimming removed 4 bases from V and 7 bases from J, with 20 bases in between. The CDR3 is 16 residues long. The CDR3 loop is CASSWQGGGGRNEQFF. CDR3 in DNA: TGTGCCAGCAGCTGGCAGGGGGGCGGGGGGCGTAATGAGCAGTTCTTC.

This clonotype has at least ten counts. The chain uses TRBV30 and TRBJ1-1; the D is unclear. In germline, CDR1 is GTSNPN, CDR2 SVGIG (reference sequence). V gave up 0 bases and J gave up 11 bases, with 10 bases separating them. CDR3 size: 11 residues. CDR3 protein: CAWSVGSRAFF. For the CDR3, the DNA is TGTGCCTGGAGTGTAGGTTCGAGGGCTTTCTTT.

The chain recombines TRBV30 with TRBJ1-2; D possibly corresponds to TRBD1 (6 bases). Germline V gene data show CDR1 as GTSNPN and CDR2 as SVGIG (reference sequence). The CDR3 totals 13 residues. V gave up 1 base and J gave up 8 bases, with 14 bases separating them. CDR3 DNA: TGTGCCTGGAGTGCCGGGACACATGGAGGCTACACCTTC. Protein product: CAWSAGTHGGYTF.

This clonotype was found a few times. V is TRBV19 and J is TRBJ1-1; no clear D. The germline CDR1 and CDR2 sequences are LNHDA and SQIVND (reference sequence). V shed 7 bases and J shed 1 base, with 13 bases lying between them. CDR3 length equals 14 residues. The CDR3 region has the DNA TGTGCCAGTACTCAGGACTTACAGAACACTGAAGCTTTCTTT. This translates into CASTQDLQNTEAFF.

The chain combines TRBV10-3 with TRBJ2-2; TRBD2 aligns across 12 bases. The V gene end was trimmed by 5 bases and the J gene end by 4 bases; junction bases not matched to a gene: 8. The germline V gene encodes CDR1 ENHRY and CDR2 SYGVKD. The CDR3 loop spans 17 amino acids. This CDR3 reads CAISPLLAGGTTGELFF. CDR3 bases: TGTGCCATCAGTCCCCTACTAGCGGGGGGTACCACCGGGGAGCTGTTTTTT.

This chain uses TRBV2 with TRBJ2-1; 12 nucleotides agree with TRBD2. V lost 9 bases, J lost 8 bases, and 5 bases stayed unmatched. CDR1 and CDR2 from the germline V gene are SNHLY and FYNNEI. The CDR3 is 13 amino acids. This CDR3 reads CARPASGRDEQFF. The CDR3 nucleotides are TGTGCCAGGCCGGCTAGCGGGAGGGATGAGCAGTTCTTC.

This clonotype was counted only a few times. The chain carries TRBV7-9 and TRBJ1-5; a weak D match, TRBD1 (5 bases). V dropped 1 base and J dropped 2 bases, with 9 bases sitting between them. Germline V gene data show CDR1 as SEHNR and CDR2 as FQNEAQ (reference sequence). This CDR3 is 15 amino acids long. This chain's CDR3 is CASSLERGGNQPQHF. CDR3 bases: TGTGCCAGCAGCTTAGAACGGGGGGGCAATCAGCCCCAGCATTTT.

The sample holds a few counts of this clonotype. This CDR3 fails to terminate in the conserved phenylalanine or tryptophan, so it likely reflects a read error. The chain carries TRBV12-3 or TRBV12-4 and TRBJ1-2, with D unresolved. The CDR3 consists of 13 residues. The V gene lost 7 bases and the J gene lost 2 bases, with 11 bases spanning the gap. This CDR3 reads CASTPGSNYGYTL. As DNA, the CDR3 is TGTGCCAGCACCCCGGGCAGCAACTATGGCTACACCCTC.

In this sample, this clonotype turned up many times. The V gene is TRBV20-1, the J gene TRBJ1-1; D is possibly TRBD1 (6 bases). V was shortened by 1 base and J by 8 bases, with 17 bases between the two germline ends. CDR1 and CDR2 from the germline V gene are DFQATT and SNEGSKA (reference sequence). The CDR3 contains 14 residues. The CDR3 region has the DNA TGCAGTGCTAGAGTAGAGGGACACAGGGTCGAAGCTTTCTTT. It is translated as CSARVEGHRVEAFF.

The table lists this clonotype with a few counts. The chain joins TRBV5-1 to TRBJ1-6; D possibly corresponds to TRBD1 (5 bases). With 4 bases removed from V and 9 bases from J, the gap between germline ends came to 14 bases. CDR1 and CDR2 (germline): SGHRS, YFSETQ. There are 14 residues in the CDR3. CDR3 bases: TGCGCCAGCAGCCAAAAACGCGGGGGTTCACCCCTCCACTTT. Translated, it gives CASSQKRGGSPLHF.

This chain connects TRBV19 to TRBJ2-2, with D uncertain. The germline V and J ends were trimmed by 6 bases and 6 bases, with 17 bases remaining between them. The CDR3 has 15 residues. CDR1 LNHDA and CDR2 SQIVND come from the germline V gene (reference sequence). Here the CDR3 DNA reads TGTGCCAGTAGGTACCTCGGGCCTCGTTCCGGGGAGCTGTTTTTT. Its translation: CASRYLGPRSGELFF.

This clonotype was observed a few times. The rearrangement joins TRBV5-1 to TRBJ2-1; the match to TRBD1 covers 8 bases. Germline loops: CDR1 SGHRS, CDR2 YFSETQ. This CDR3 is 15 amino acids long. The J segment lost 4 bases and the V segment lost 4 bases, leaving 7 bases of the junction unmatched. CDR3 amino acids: CASSNRDRRYNEQFF. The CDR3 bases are TGCGCCAGCAGCAACCGGGACAGGCGGTACAATGAGCAGTTCTTC.

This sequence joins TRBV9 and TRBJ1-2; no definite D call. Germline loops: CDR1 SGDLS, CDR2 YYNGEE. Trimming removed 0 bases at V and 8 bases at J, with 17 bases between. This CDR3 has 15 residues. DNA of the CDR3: TGTGCCAGCAGCGTAGGGGCCCCCATAACGGGGGGCTACACCTTC. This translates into CASSVGAPITGGYTF.

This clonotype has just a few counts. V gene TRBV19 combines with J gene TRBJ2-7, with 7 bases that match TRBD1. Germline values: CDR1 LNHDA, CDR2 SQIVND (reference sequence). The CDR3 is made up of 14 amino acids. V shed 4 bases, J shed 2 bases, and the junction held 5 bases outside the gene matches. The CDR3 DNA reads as TGTGCCAGTAGTAAACGACAGGGAACCTACGAGCAGTACTTC. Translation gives CASSKRQGTYEQYF.

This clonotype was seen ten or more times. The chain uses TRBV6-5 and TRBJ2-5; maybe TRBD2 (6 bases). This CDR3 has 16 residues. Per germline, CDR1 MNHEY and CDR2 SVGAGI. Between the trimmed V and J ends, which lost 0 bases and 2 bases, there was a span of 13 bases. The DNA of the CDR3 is TGTGCCAGCAGTTACTCTGAGGGACTGACGCAAGAGACCCAGTACTTC. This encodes CASSYSEGLTQETQYF.